Listed below are T cell receptor beta chains from one sample, sequenced in a study of T cell repertoires in cytomegalovirus infection. One entry per CDR3 protein results from TCRdb running MiXCR on the reads. The sample has 270,000 or so distinct CDR3 sequences, over 15% seen once. Source material: CD8+ T cells from PBMCs. The receptors stem from a human donor in good health (CMV status not recorded). Some clones in this sample may be carry-over from other donors' samples. The CDR3 runs from the conserved cysteine through the conserved F or W. Fields, in order: J gene, D gene, V gene, clone size, CDR3 DNA, CDR3 protein. D genes are given only for firm matches. The listing skips clone size in some rows; elsewhere it reads once, few, many or a size class.

j_gene: TRBJ2-7
d_gene: -
v_gene: TRBV20-1
abundance: -
CDR3nt: TGCAGTGCCGGGACGGATTACGAGCAGTACTTC
CDR3aa: CSAGTDYEQYF

j_gene: TRBJ2-7
d_gene: -
v_gene: TRBV4-3
abundance: few
CDR3nt: TGCGCCAGCAGCCAAGGGGGCCCAGGGGACGGCGGTGGCGAGCAGTACTTC
CDR3aa: CASSQGGPGDGGGEQYF

j_gene: TRBJ1-2
d_gene: TRBD1
v_gene: TRBV12-3/TRBV12-4
abundance: -
CDR3nt: TGTGCCAGCAGTTTAGGGGGACAGGGATTAGGGTATGGCTACACCTTC
CDR3aa: CASSLGGQGLGYGYTF

j_gene: TRBJ2-7
d_gene: TRBD1
v_gene: TRBV7-9
abundance: few
CDR3nt: TGTGCCAGCAGCTTACCGGGACAGGGGATCTACGAGCAGTACTTC
CDR3aa: CASSLPGQGIYEQYF

j_gene: TRBJ1-6
d_gene: -
v_gene: TRBV12-3/TRBV12-4
abundance: -
CDR3nt: TGTGCCAGCAGTTTACTCCCTCTGGGACCGGACGGTTCACCCCTCCACTTT
CDR3aa: CASSLLPLGPDGSPLHF

j_gene: TRBJ2-1
d_gene: TRBD2
v_gene: TRBV29-1
abundance: -
CDR3nt: TGCAGCGTTTGGCTAGCGGGGGTCTTAGGTCAGTTCTTC
CDR3aa: CSVWLAGVLGQFF

j_gene: TRBJ2-1
d_gene: -
v_gene: TRBV10-3
abundance: many
CDR3nt: TGTGCCATCAGTGAGCCCCACGGGACGGACAATGAGCAGTTCTTC
CDR3aa: CAISEPHGTDNEQFF

j_gene: TRBJ2-1
d_gene: TRBD2
v_gene: TRBV2
abundance: -
CDR3nt: TGTGCCAGCAGTGATAGCGGGGGGACATACAATGAGCAGTTCTTC
CDR3aa: CASSDSGGTYNEQFF

j_gene: TRBJ1-1
d_gene: -
v_gene: TRBV15
abundance: -
CDR3nt: TGTGCCACCAGCAGAGGAGTCATGAACACTGAAGCTTTCTTT
CDR3aa: CATSRGVMNTEAFF

j_gene: TRBJ2-7
d_gene: -
v_gene: TRBV11-2
abundance: few
CDR3nt: TGTGCCAGCAGCCCCCACCCCTGGGGCGGGACGGCCGACTACGAGCAGTACTTC
CDR3aa: CASSPHPWGGTADYEQYF

j_gene: TRBJ1-5
d_gene: -
v_gene: TRBV6-2/TRBV6-3
abundance: many
CDR3nt: TGTGCCAGCAGACCCTCAACGGGGGTTCAGCCCCAGCATTTT
CDR3aa: CASRPSTGVQPQHF

j_gene: TRBJ2-1
d_gene: -
v_gene: TRBV14
abundance: -
CDR3nt: TGTGCCAGCAGCCAAGTCAAAGGGAGCCATGAGCAGTTCTTC
CDR3aa: CASSQVKGSHEQFF

j_gene: TRBJ1-1
d_gene: TRBD1
v_gene: TRBV7-3
abundance: few
CDR3nt: TGTGCCAGCAGCCCGACAGGGCGGGTGGTGAACACTGAAGCTTTCTTT
CDR3aa: CASSPTGRVVNTEAFF

j_gene: TRBJ1-2
d_gene: -
v_gene: TRBV29-1
abundance: -
CDR3nt: TGCAGCGTTGAAGAGTCGTGGGTAAATGGCTACACCTTC
CDR3aa: CSVEESWVNGYTF

j_gene: TRBJ1-5
d_gene: -
v_gene: TRBV5-6
abundance: -
CDR3nt: TGTGCCAGCAGCTTGGACGTTCAGGGACCCCAGCATTTT
CDR3aa: CASSLDVQGPQHF

j_gene: TRBJ1-4
d_gene: TRBD1
v_gene: TRBV7-9
abundance: many
CDR3nt: TGTGCCAGCAGTCGAACCGGGACAGCCGATGAAAAACTGTTTTTT
CDR3aa: CASSRTGTADEKLFF

j_gene: TRBJ2-3
d_gene: -
v_gene: TRBV7-6
abundance: -
CDR3nt: TGTGCCAGCAGCTTAGATCGGCAGCCCAGCACAGATACGCAGTATTTT
CDR3aa: CASSLDRQPSTDTQYF

j_gene: TRBJ2-5
d_gene: TRBD2
v_gene: TRBV7-8
abundance: many
CDR3nt: TGTGCCAGCAGCTTAGTTCCGCAACTAGCGGGTGAAGGGGAGACCCAGTACTTC
CDR3aa: CASSLVPQLAGEGETQYF

j_gene: TRBJ2-2
d_gene: -
v_gene: TRBV20-1
abundance: -
CDR3nt: TGCAGTGCTAGAGATCTGGGGTCCCTCAACACCGGGGAGCTGTTTTTT
CDR3aa: CSARDLGSLNTGELFF

j_gene: TRBJ1-2
d_gene: TRBD1
v_gene: TRBV20-1
abundance: -
CDR3nt: TGCAGTGCTAGATGGGACAGCCACGGCTACACCTTC
CDR3aa: CSARWDSHGYTF

j_gene: TRBJ1-1
d_gene: -
v_gene: TRBV28
abundance: few
CDR3nt: TGTGCCAGCACATCGATCGGGATAGGGTATCACACTGAAGCTTTCTTT
CDR3aa: CASTSIGIGYHTEAFF

j_gene: TRBJ2-1
d_gene: TRBD1
v_gene: TRBV7-3
abundance: -
CDR3nt: TGTGCCAGCAGCTTAAGAGGGGGCGACTACAATGAGCAGTTCTTC
CDR3aa: CASSLRGGDYNEQFF

j_gene: TRBJ1-4
d_gene: -
v_gene: TRBV7-3
abundance: few
CDR3nt: TGTGCCAGCAGCTCCACAGGGCTCAGCGAAAAACTGTTTTTT
CDR3aa: CASSSTGLSEKLFF

j_gene: TRBJ2-3
d_gene: -
v_gene: TRBV7-9
abundance: many
CDR3nt: TGTGCCAGCAGCCCCGGGACGCCGTCCATTGATACGCAGTATTTT
CDR3aa: CASSPGTPSIDTQYF

j_gene: TRBJ2-7
d_gene: -
v_gene: TRBV7-9
abundance: few
CDR3nt: TGTGCCAGCAGCCACGACGGGACATCGGAATACGAGCAGTACTTC
CDR3aa: CASSHDGTSEYEQYF

j_gene: TRBJ1-5
d_gene: -
v_gene: TRBV7-9
abundance: -
CDR3nt: TGTGCCAGCAGCTTAGCTCAACAGGGTCCCCAGCATTTT
CDR3aa: CASSLAQQGPQHF

j_gene: TRBJ1-1
d_gene: -
v_gene: TRBV29-1
abundance: -
CDR3nt: TGCAGCGTTGACGAGTCGAACACTGAAGCTTTCTTT
CDR3aa: CSVDESNTEAFF

j_gene: TRBJ2-1
d_gene: -
v_gene: TRBV29-1
abundance: few
CDR3nt: TGCAGCGTCGCATACATGGCCCATGAGCAGTTCTTC
CDR3aa: CSVAYMAHEQFF

j_gene: TRBJ2-3
d_gene: -
v_gene: TRBV6-2/TRBV6-3
abundance: few
CDR3nt: TGTGCCAGCAGTTACGGGACCCTACTAAACACAGATACGCAGTATTTT
CDR3aa: CASSYGTLLNTDTQYF

j_gene: TRBJ1-1
d_gene: -
v_gene: TRBV10-3
abundance: many
CDR3nt: TGTGCCACAGCAACAGTAATGAACACTGAAGCTTTCTTT
CDR3aa: CATATVMNTEAFF

j_gene: TRBJ2-3
d_gene: -
v_gene: TRBV6-2/TRBV6-3
abundance: -
CDR3nt: TGTGCCAGCAGTTTCGACAGGGAGGAATTAGATACGCAGTATTTT
CDR3aa: CASSFDREELDTQYF

j_gene: TRBJ2-3
d_gene: TRBD2
v_gene: TRBV5-8
abundance: -
CDR3nt: TGTGCCAGCCCGGGGGGGCCGTTCGTAGATACGCAGTATTTT
CDR3aa: CASPGGPFVDTQYF

j_gene: TRBJ2-7
d_gene: -
v_gene: TRBV7-8
abundance: many
CDR3nt: TGTGCCAGCAGCCCACTAGCAGGGTCCTACGAGCAGTACTTC
CDR3aa: CASSPLAGSYEQYF

j_gene: TRBJ1-1
d_gene: -
v_gene: TRBV7-9
abundance: many
CDR3nt: TGTGCCAGCAGCTTAGATAACACTGAAGCTTTCTTT
CDR3aa: CASSLDNTEAFF

j_gene: TRBJ2-5
d_gene: TRBD1
v_gene: TRBV7-7
abundance: many
CDR3nt: TGTGCTAGCAGCTCCGACAGGGGGCCGGAGACCCAGTACTTC
CDR3aa: CASSSDRGPETQYF

j_gene: TRBJ1-5
d_gene: -
v_gene: TRBV7-2
abundance: many
CDR3nt: TGTGCCAGCAGCTTATGGGATGGTAGCAATCAGCCCCAGCATTTT
CDR3aa: CASSLWDGSNQPQHF

j_gene: TRBJ2-1
d_gene: TRBD2
v_gene: TRBV19
abundance: few
CDR3nt: TGTGCCAGTAGTATAGAGGGTAGCGGGGGACTTTCCTACAATGAGCAGTTCTTC
CDR3aa: CASSIEGSGGLSYNEQFF

j_gene: TRBJ2-3
d_gene: TRBD1
v_gene: TRBV2
abundance: -
CDR3nt: TGTGCCAGCGTGGGACAGTACACAGATACGCAGTATTTT
CDR3aa: CASVGQYTDTQYF

j_gene: TRBJ2-1
d_gene: TRBD2
v_gene: TRBV5-6
abundance: few
CDR3nt: TGTGCCAGCAGCTTGGACGGCGGGGGGGCGAATGAGCAGTTCTTC
CDR3aa: CASSLDGGGANEQFF

j_gene: TRBJ1-2
d_gene: -
v_gene: TRBV4-3
abundance: -
CDR3nt: TGCGCCAGCAGCCAAGATCGGACCCCGGGGGCCCTAATCTATGGCTACACCTTC
CDR3aa: CASSQDRTPGALIYGYTF

j_gene: TRBJ2-1
d_gene: TRBD2
v_gene: TRBV4-3
abundance: few
CDR3nt: TGCGCCAGCAGCCAGACTAGCGCTACCTACAATGAGCAGTTCTTC
CDR3aa: CASSQTSATYNEQFF

j_gene: TRBJ2-1
d_gene: -
v_gene: TRBV5-6
abundance: -
CDR3nt: TGTGCCAGCAGCTTGTTCCAGAGCGAGGGCAATGAGCAGTTCTTC
CDR3aa: CASSLFQSEGNEQFF

j_gene: TRBJ2-7
d_gene: -
v_gene: TRBV5-4
abundance: few
CDR3nt: TGTGCCAGCAGCTTTGGGGAAGGACAGTCCTCAACCTACGAGCAGTACTTC
CDR3aa: CASSFGEGQSSTYEQYF

j_gene: TRBJ2-7
d_gene: -
v_gene: TRBV13
abundance: few
CDR3nt: TGTGCCAGCACCAGAGGACTCAAGCTGGACGAGCAGTACTTC
CDR3aa: CASTRGLKLDEQYF

j_gene: TRBJ1-1
d_gene: -
v_gene: TRBV7-2
abundance: many
CDR3nt: TGTGCCAGCAGCTTAATAGGGGCCGGGAACACTGAAGCTTTCTTT
CDR3aa: CASSLIGAGNTEAFF

j_gene: TRBJ2-3
d_gene: -
v_gene: TRBV7-2
abundance: many
CDR3nt: TGTGCCAGCAGCTTGAAAAGCCCGATCAGCACAGATACGCAGTATTTT
CDR3aa: CASSLKSPISTDTQYF

j_gene: TRBJ2-1
d_gene: TRBD2
v_gene: TRBV20-1
abundance: once
CDR3nt: TGCAGTGCTATACATGAGCGGGGCCACAAGAATGAGCAGTTCTTC
CDR3aa: CSAIHERGHKNEQFF

j_gene: TRBJ1-1
d_gene: -
v_gene: TRBV12-5
abundance: many
CDR3nt: TGTGCTAGTGGTTTGGACGGGTCGAACACTGAAGCTTTCTTT
CDR3aa: CASGLDGSNTEAFF

j_gene: TRBJ2-5
d_gene: -
v_gene: TRBV7-8
abundance: -
CDR3nt: TGTGCCAGCAGCTTAGTAGGACGACAGCTAAAAGAGACCCAGTACTTC
CDR3aa: CASSLVGRQLKETQYF

j_gene: TRBJ2-3
d_gene: TRBD1
v_gene: TRBV2
abundance: -
CDR3nt: TGTGCCAGCAGCGACTCATGGACAGGGGCCTCGGGGGGAACAGATACGCAGTATTTT
CDR3aa: CASSDSWTGASGGTDTQYF

j_gene: TRBJ1-5
d_gene: TRBD1
v_gene: TRBV7-6
abundance: many
CDR3nt: TGTGCCAGCAGCTTATTTCAGGGGGCGGGTCAGCCCCAGCATTTT
CDR3aa: CASSLFQGAGQPQHF

j_gene: TRBJ2-3
d_gene: -
v_gene: TRBV2
abundance: many
CDR3nt: TGTGCCAGCTTGGGAACCTCCACAGATACGCAGTATTTT
CDR3aa: CASLGTSTDTQYF

j_gene: TRBJ1-4
d_gene: -
v_gene: TRBV7-4
abundance: many
CDR3nt: TGTGCCAGCAGCCCACCCGGCGGGGGGGATAATGAAAAACTGTTTTTT
CDR3aa: CASSPPGGGDNEKLFF

j_gene: TRBJ2-4
d_gene: -
v_gene: TRBV9
abundance: -
CDR3nt: TGTGCCAGCAGCGTCAGCGGCCTCTCTGCCAAAAACATTCAGTACTTC
CDR3aa: CASSVSGLSAKNIQYF

j_gene: TRBJ2-7
d_gene: TRBD2
v_gene: TRBV11-2
abundance: -
CDR3nt: TGTGCCAGCAGCTTAGATCTGTCTTGGGGCCGAAAACTAGCGGGGGGGCGGTACGAGCAGTACTTC
CDR3aa: CASSLDLSWGRKLAGGRYEQYF